What follows is one T cell receptor beta chain and its context. Its antigen is still unknown. This entry is derived from a study of shared clonotypes between healthy human individuals. On the study more broadly: Participating donors consisted of a couple of women and a few men aged 18 to 49.

Measured with immunoSEQ multiplex PCR; TCRdb has only the in-frame clones, and not every one. The sample holds millions of clones, roughly 94% seen once. The study, taken as a whole, reports: Exclusively blood specimens were collected; tissue repertoires likely differ.

V lost 1 base to trimming and J lost 0 bases, with 13 bases between them. The length of the CDR3 is 16 residues. Germline assignment: CDR1 SNHLY and CDR2 FYNNEI. This clonotype was sampled from a man younger than 30 in good health. This chain links TRBV2 with TRBJ2-7; no definite D call. Sequenced input: naive CD4+ T cells sorted from blood. Documented subset: CD45RA+ positively selected. The CDR3 DNA sequence: TGTGCCAGCAGTGAAGGTAGGGTCGCCCGCTCCTACGAGCAGTACTTC. Residues: CASSEGRVARSYEQYF.